The text below deals with one T cell receptor (beta chain). Its antigen is not identified. This entry belongs to a study of shared clonotypes between healthy human individuals. Naive CD8 cells comprised CD45RO-negative, CCR7-positively selected cells, excluding terminally differentiated effector memory CD45RA+ cells. CDR3 length: 13 amino acids. Looked up from germline, CDR1 is SGHTA and CDR2 is FQGNSA. Trimming cost V 6 bases and J 3 bases, with 12 bases left between them. Using immunoSEQ multiplex PCR, the repertoire was profiled, and TCRdb retains in-frame clones only, with some absent. Altogether a few million clones are present, just over 90% being singletons, with the ten largest covering over 1.5%. General observations from the study: Naive subsets generally exceeded memory subsets in estimated richness. The naive CD4 repertoires of several donors were compared, and about 5% of clonotypes were shared. The expectation was that sequencing depth would affect clonotype sharing among donors. Against clonotypes common to all four donors, non-shared ones had lower generation probabilities.

The TCR comes from a man younger than 30 in good health. Some clones in this sample may be carry-over from other donors' samples. Sequenced sample: naive CD8+ T cells from PBMCs. The rearrangement joins TRBV7-2 to TRBJ2-7; perhaps TRBD2 as D (6 bases). The CDR3 DNA is TGTGCCAGCAGGGAAGCGGGTTACTACGAGCAGTACTTC. Translation: CASREAGYYEQYF. The whole variable domain, filled in from reference TRBV7-2 and TRBJ2-7, reads GAGVSQSPSNKVTEKGKDVELRCDPISGHTALYWYRQSLGQGLEFLIYFQGNSAPDKSGLPSDRFSAERTGGSVSTLTIQRTQQEDSAVYLCASREAGYYEQYFGPGTRLTVT.